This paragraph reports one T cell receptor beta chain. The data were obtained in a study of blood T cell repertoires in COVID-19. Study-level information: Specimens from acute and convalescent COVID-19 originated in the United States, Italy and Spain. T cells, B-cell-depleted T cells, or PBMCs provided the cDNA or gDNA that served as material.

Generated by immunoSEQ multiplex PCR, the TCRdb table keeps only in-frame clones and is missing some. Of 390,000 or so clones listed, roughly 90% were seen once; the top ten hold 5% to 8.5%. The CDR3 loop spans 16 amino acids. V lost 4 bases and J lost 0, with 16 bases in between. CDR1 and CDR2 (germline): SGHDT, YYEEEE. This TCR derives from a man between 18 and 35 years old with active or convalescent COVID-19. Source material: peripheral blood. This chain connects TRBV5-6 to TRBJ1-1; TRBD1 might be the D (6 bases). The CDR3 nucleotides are TGTGCCAGCAGCCACGGACCGGGACATATGAACACTGAAGCTTTCTTT. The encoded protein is CASSHGPGHMNTEAFF.